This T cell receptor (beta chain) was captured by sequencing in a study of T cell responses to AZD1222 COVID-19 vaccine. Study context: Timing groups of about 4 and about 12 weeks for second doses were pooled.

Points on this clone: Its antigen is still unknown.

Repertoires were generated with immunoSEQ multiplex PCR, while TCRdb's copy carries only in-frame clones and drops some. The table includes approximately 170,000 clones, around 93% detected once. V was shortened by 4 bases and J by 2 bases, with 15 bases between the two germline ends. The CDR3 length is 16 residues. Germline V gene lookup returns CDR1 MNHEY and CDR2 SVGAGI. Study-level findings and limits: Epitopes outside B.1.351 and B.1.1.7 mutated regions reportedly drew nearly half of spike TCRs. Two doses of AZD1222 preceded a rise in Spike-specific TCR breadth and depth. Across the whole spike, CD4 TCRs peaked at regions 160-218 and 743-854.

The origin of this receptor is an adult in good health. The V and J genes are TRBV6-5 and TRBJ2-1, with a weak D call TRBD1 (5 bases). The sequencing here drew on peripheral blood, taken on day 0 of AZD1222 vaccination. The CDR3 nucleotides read TGTGCCAGCAGTTCACAACCGACAGCCACCTACAATGAGCAGTTCTTC. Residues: CASSSQPTATYNEQFF.